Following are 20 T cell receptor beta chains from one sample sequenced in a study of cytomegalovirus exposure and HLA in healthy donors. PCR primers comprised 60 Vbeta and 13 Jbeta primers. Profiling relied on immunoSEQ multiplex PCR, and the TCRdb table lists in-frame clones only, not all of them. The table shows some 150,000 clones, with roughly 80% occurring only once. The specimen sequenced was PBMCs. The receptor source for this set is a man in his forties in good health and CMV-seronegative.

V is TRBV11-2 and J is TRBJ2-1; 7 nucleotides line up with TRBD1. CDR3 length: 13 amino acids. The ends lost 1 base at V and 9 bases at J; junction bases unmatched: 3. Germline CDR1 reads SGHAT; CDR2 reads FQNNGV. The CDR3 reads CASSLGQGPEQFF. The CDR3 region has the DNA TGTGCCAGCAGCTTAGGACAGGGTCCTGAGCAGTTCTTC.

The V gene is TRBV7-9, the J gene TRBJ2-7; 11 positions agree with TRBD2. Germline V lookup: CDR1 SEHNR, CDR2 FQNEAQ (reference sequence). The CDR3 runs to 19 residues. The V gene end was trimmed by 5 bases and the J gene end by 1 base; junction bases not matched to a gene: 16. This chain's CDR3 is CASSPRQGETSGASYEQYF. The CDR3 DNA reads TGTGCCAGCAGCCCTAGACAGGGGGAGACTAGCGGGGCTTCCTACGAGCAGTACTTC.

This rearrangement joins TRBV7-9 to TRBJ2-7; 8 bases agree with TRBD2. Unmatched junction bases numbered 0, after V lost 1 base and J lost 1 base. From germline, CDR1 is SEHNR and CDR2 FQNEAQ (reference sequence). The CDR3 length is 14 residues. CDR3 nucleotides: TGTGCCAGCAGCTTAGTAGCGGGATCCTACGAGCAGTACTTC. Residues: CASSLVAGSYEQYF.

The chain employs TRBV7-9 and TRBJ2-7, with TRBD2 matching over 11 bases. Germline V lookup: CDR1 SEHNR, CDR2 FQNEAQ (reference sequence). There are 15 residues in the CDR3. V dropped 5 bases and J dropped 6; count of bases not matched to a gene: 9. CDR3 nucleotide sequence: TGTGCCAGCAGCCCTGTTAGCGGGGGGGCCTCCGAGCAGTACTTC. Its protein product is CASSPVSGGASEQYF.

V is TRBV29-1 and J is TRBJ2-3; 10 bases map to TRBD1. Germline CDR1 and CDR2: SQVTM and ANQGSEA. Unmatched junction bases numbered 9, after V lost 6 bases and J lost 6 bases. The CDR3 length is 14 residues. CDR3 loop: CSVPPGQGTDTQYF. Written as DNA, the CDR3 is TGCAGCGTCCCACCGGGACAGGGGACGGATACGCAGTATTTT.

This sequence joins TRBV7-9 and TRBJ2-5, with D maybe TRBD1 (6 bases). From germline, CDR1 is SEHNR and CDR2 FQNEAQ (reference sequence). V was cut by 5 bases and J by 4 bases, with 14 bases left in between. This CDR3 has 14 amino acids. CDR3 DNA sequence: TGTGCCAGCAGCAATCCGGGACACCGAGAGACCCAGTACTTC. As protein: CASSNPGHRETQYF.

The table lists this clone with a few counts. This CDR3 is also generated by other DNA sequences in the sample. The CDR3 loop is CAWGGQGNQPQHF. The CDR3 nucleotides are TGTGCCTGGGGGGGACAGGGCAATCAGCCCCAGCATTTT. The rearrangement uses TRBV30 and TRBJ1-5; TRBD1 matches at 8 bases. The germline V gene encodes CDR1 GTSNPN and CDR2 SVGIG (reference sequence). The CDR3 sequence is 13 residues long. With V trimmed by 5 bases and J by 2 bases, 2 bases remained unmatched.

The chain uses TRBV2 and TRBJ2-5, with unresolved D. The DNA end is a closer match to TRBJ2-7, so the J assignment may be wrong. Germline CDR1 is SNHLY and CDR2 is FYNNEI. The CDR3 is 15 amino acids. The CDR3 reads CASSGSHSPSYEQYF. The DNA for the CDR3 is TGTGCCAGCAGTGGCTCCCACTCCCCCTCCTACGAGCAGTACTTC.

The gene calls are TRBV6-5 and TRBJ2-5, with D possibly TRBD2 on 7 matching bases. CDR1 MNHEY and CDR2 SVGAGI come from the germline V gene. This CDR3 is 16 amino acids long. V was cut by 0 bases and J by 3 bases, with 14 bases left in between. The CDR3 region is CASSYSSGEGEETQYF. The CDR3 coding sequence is TGTGCCAGCAGTTACTCCAGCGGGGAGGGGGAAGAGACCCAGTACTTC.

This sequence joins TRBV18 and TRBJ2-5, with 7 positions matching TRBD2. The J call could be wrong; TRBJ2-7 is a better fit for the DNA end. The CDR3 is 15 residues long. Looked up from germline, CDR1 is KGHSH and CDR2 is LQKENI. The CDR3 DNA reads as TGTGCCAGCTCAGAGGGCGGGGGTGGAACTTACGAGCAGTACTTC. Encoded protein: CASSEGGGGTYEQYF.

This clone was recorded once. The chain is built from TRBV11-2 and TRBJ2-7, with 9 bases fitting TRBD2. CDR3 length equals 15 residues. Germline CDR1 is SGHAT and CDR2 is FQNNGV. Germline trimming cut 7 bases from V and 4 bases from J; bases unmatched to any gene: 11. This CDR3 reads CASTLGVAGVYEQYF. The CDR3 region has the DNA TGTGCCAGCACCTTGGGTGTAGCGGGAGTGTACGAGCAGTACTTC.

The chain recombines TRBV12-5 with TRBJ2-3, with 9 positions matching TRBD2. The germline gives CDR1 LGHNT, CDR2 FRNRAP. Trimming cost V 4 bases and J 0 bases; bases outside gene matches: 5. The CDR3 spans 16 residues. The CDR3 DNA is TGTGCTAGTGGTTCTCTAGCGGGAACTAGCACAGATACGCAGTATTTT. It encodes CASGSLAGTSTDTQYF.

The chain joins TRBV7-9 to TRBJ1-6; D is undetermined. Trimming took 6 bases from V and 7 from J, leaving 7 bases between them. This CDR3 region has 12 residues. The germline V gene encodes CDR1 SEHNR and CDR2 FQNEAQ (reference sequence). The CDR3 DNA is TGTGCCAGCAGTAAGGAGAATTCACCCCTCCACTTT. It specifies CASSKENSPLHF.

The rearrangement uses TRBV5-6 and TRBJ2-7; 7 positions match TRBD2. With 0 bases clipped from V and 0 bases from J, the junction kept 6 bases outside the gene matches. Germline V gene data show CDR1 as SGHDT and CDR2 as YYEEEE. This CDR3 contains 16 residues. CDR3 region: CASSLGLAARSYEQYF. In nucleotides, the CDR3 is TGTGCCAGCAGCTTGGGGCTAGCGGCCCGCTCCTACGAGCAGTACTTC. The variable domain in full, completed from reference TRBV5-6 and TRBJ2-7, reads DAGVTQSPTHLIKTRGQQVTLRCSPKSGHDTVSWYQQALGQGPQFIFQYYEEEERQRGNFPDRFSGHQFPNYSSELNVNALLLGDSALYLCASSLGLAARSYEQYFGPGTRLTVT.

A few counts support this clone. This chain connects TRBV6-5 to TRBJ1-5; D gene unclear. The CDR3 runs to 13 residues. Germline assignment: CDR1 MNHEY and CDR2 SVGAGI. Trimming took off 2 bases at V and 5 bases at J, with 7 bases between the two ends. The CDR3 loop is CASSYGRDQPQHF. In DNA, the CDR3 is TGTGCCAGCAGTTACGGGAGGGATCAGCCCCAGCATTTT.

The CDR3 DNA sequence: TGTGCCAGCAGCTCATCGGACAGTCGATACACTGAAGCTTTCTTT. This gives the protein CASSSSDSRYTEAFF. The rearrangement links TRBV13 to TRBJ1-1, with D maybe TRBD1 (6 bases). The CDR3 contains 15 residues. Trimming removed 4 bases from V and 3 bases from J, with 15 bases in between. Germline V gene data show CDR1 as PRHDT and CDR2 as FYEKMQ (reference sequence).

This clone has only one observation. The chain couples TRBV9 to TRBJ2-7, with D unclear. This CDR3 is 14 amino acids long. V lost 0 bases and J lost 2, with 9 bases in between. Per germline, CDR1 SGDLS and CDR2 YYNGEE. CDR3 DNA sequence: TGTGCCAGCAGCGTAGCCACTTATCCCTACGAGCAGTACTTC. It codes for CASSVATYPYEQYF.

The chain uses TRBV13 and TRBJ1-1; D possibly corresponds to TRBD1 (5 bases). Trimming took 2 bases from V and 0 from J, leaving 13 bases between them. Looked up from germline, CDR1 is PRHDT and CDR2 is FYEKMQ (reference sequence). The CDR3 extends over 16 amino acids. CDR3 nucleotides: TGTGCCAGCAGCTTACGGGGAGGGGTTATGAACACTGAAGCTTTCTTT. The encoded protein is CASSLRGGVMNTEAFF. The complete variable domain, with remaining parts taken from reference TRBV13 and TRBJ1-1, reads AAGVIQSPRHLIKEKRETATLKCYPIPRHDTVYWYQQGPGQDPQFLISFYEKMQSDKGSIPDRFSAQQFSDYHSELNMSSLELGDSALYFCASSLRGGVMNTEAFFGQGTRLTVV.

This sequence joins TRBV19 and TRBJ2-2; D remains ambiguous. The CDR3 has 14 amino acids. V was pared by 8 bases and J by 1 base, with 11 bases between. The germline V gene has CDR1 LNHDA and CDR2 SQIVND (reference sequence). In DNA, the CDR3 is TGTGCCAGTCGAGGTAGCCTGAACACCGGGGAGCTGTTTTTT. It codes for CASRGSLNTGELFF.

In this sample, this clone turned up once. The DNA of the CDR3 is TGTGCCAGCAGTTCCCAGGTTCCGAAACCTTACAATGAGCAGTTCTTC. This sequence encodes CASSSQVPKPYNEQFF. J is TRBJ2-1 and V is TRBV7-6, with D unresolved. Trimming left V 6 bases short and J 4 bases short, with 19 bases between. Germline lookup yields CDR1 SGHVS and CDR2 FNYEAQ. The CDR3 covers 16 residues.